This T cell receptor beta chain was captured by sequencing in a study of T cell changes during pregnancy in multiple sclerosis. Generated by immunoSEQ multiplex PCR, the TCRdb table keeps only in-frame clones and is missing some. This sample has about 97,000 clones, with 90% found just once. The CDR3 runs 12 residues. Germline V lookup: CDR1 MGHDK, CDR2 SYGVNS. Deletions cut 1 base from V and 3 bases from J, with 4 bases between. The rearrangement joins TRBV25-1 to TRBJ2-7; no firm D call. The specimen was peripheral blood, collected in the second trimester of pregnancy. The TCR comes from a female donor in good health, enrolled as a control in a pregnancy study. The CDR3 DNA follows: TGTGCCAGCAGTGAATTTAGCTACGAGCAGTACTTC. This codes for CASSEFSYEQYF.